Listed here are 32 T cell receptor beta chains from one sample, sequenced in a study of cytotoxic CD8 clonotypes in ibrutinib-treated CLL. The method was immunoSEQ multiplex PCR; TCRdb's version includes in-frame clones alone and lacks a portion of them. Found here are approximately 170,000 clones, roughly 88% of them singletons; the top ten hold 3% to 3.5%. The material was PBMCs, obtained at disease progression, from a patient treated with ibrutinib. These receptors were taken from a human donor with chronic lymphocytic leukemia.

J is TRBJ2-2 and V is TRBV12-5; D is uncertain. CDR3 length: 16 amino acids. V shed 5 bases and J shed 3 bases, with 16 bases lying between them. The germline gives CDR1 LGHNT, CDR2 FRNRAP. CDR3 residues: CASGPISDFYTGELFF. In nucleotides, the CDR3 is TGTGCTAGTGGTCCAATTTCCGACTTCTACACCGGGGAGCTGTTTTTT.

The chain carries TRBV6-1 and TRBJ1-2; TRBD1 might be the D (5 bases). This CDR3 spans 15 amino acids. The germline V and J ends were trimmed by 2 bases and 0 bases, with 10 bases remaining between them. Looked up from germline, CDR1 is MNHNS and CDR2 is SASEGT. CDR3 coding DNA: TGTGCCAGCAGTGAAAAGATAGGGGCTAACTATGGCTACACCTTC. Residues: CASSEKIGANYGYTF.

This clone was seen a handful of times. The genes are TRBV20-1 and TRBJ2-7, with D perhaps TRBD2 (5 bases). V lost 3 bases and J 5 bases, leaving 8 bases between the germline ends. Germline V gives CDR1 DFQATT, CDR2 SNEGSKA (reference sequence). This CDR3 is 11 amino acids long. CDR3 DNA sequence: TGCAGTGCTAGGACTATGAACGAGCAGTACTTC. It is translated as CSARTMNEQYF.

The chain has TRBV19 and TRBJ2-1; D gene ambiguous. Germline lookup yields CDR1 LNHDA and CDR2 SQIVND (reference sequence). The length of the CDR3 is 11 residues. The V end lost 6 bases, the J end lost 9 bases, and 9 bases lay between the germline ends. CDR3 DNA: TGTGCCAGTAGGAGTTCGACTGAGCAGTTCTTC. Protein product: CASRSSTEQFF.

This sequence joins TRBV7-8 and TRBJ2-7; D gene ambiguous. Germline V gene lookup returns CDR1 SGHVS and CDR2 FQNEAQ. The CDR3 contains 16 residues. V lost 4 bases and J 5 bases, leaving 21 bases between the germline ends. CDR3 DNA: TGTGCCAGCAGCTCCGACTCTAGTTCTGCCTCAAACGAGCAGTACTTC. Encoded protein: CASSSDSSSASNEQYF.

J is TRBJ1-5 and V is TRBV15, with unresolved D. From germline, CDR1 is LNHNV and CDR2 YYDKDF (reference sequence). The CDR3 loop spans 14 amino acids. V was shortened by 10 bases and J by 3 bases, with 16 bases between the two germline ends. CDR3 region: CASRERGANQPQHF. CDR3 DNA: TGTGCCAGCCGGGAACGGGGTGCCAATCAGCCCCAGCATTTT.

The chain combines TRBV27 with TRBJ1-5, with D unclear. CDR1 and CDR2 (germline): MNHEY, SMNVEV (reference sequence). The CDR3 consists of 13 residues. V gave up 0 bases and J gave up 4 bases, with 4 bases separating them. This CDR3 is CASSLSTNQPQHF. As DNA, the CDR3 is TGTGCCAGCAGTTTATCCACAAATCAGCCCCAGCATTTT.

CDR3 DNA: TGTGCCAGCAGCGGGGGACTAGCGGGTAGCTCCTACGAGCAGTACTTC. This codes for CASSGGLAGSSYEQYF. The chain carries TRBV7-8 and TRBJ2-7, with 12 bases matching TRBD2. Trimming took 5 bases from V and 0 from J; bases not matched to a gene: 5. Germline V gene lookup returns CDR1 SGHVS and CDR2 FQNEAQ. The CDR3 loop spans 16 amino acids.

The chain is built from TRBV11-2 and TRBJ2-7; 9 bases are shared with TRBD1. Germline-derived CDR1 and CDR2 are SGHAT and FQNNGV. The CDR3 covers 15 residues. Trimming cost V 5 bases and J 0 bases; bases outside gene matches: 5. This CDR3 reads CASSKGGQGSYEQYF. The CDR3 DNA reads as TGTGCCAGCAGCAAAGGGGGACAGGGCTCCTACGAGCAGTACTTC.

The CDR3 DNA is TGTGCCAGCAGCCCTAAGCGGACTGAAGCTTTCTTT. Its protein is CASSPKRTEAFF. The chain combines TRBV6-6 with TRBJ1-1; no reliable D call. V lost 6 bases, J lost 5 bases, and 10 bases lay in between. The CDR3 consists of 12 residues. Germline CDR1 MNHNY, CDR2 SVGAGI (reference sequence).

This chain uses TRBV5-1 with TRBJ1-1, with a weak D call TRBD1 (5 bases). The CDR3 sequence is 16 residues long. Trimming took off 2 bases at V and 5 bases at J, with 19 bases between the two ends. Germline V gene data show CDR1 as SGHRS and CDR2 as YFSETQ. This CDR3 reads CASSFATGRLGTEAFF. CDR3 sequence (DNA): TGCGCCAGCAGCTTCGCCACGGGACGGCTGGGGACTGAAGCTTTCTTT.

This clone was seen once. This chain links TRBV7-9 with TRBJ2-5, with 8 bases lining up with TRBD2. V trimming: 5 bases; J trimming: 1 base; junction bases outside the gene matches: 3. The CDR3 is 14 residues long. Germline V gene sequence: CDR1 SEHNR, CDR2 FQNEAQ (reference sequence). The CDR3 DNA reads TGTGCCAGCAGCGCCGGGACTAGCCAAGAGACCCAGTACTTC. Residues: CASSAGTSQETQYF. Complete variable domain (other parts from reference TRBV7-9 and TRBJ2-5): DTGVSQNPRHKITKRGQNVTFRCDPISEHNRLYWYRQTLGQGPEFLTYFQNEAQLEKSRLLSDRFSAERPKGSFSTLEIQRTEQGDSAMYLCASSAGTSQETQYFGPGTRLLVL.

CDR3 loop: CASSSSTGLNTEAFF. In DNA form, the CDR3 reads TGTGCCAGCAGCTCCTCGACAGGTCTGAACACTGAAGCTTTCTTT. The chain joins TRBV7-3 to TRBJ1-1; D possibly corresponds to TRBD1 (6 bases). V was shortened by 4 bases and J by 0 bases, with 12 bases between the two germline ends. CDR3 length equals 15 residues. Germline V gene sequence: CDR1 SGHTA, CDR2 FQGTGA.

This chain links TRBV9 with TRBJ2-7; 7 nucleotides match TRBD1. J gave up 1 base and V 0 bases, and 4 bases lay outside the gene matches. This CDR3 contains 15 residues. The germline V gene has CDR1 SGDLS and CDR2 YYNGEE. The CDR3 loop is CASSVGGQPSYEQYF. CDR3 in DNA: TGTGCCAGCAGCGTAGGGGGACAGCCTTCCTACGAGCAGTACTTC.

J is TRBJ1-1 and V is TRBV21-1. TRBV21-1 is termed a pseudogene. This CDR3 spans 12 amino acids. The CDR3 region is CACLAACTEAFF. CDR3 in DNA: TGTGCCTGCCTCGCAGCCTGCACTGAAGCTTTCTTT.

The chain has TRBV19 and TRBJ2-7, with 10 bases fitting TRBD2. The CDR3 length is 15 residues. Trimming removed 5 bases from V and 5 bases from J; junction bases left unmatched: 9. Germline assignment: CDR1 LNHDA and CDR2 SQIVND (reference sequence). The CDR3 nucleotides read TGTGCCAGTAGTCGTACCAGCGGGAGGGACCACGAGCAGTACTTC. Protein sequence: CASSRTSGRDHEQYF.

The J gene is TRBJ2-1, the V gene TRBV7-6, with D unresolved. Germline assignment: CDR1 SGHVS and CDR2 FNYEAQ. This CDR3 comprises 12 residues. The ends were cut back, 4 bases at V and 10 bases at J, with 11 bases in the middle. The CDR3 here is CASSSQLREQFF. The CDR3 nucleotides read TGTGCCAGCAGCTCCCAATTGCGAGAGCAGTTCTTC.

This rearrangement joins TRBV2 to TRBJ1-4; D gene ambiguous. Germline-derived CDR1 and CDR2 are SNHLY and FYNNEI. V was clipped by 4 bases and J by 7 bases, with 7 bases between them. This CDR3 is 12 amino acids long. The CDR3 DNA sequence: TGTGCCAGCAGTGTTCGCCGTGAAAAACTGTTTTTT. Protein sequence: CASSVRREKLFF.

The chain recombines TRBV9 with TRBJ2-3; 7 nucleotides agree with TRBD2. Germline CDR1 is SGDLS and CDR2 is YYNGEE. The ends lost 3 bases at V and 4 bases at J; junction bases unmatched: 8. CDR3 length: 15 residues. CDR3 coding DNA: TGTGCCAGCAGCGCAGGGAGACTAGCCGCAGATACGCAGTATTTT. Translating gives CASSAGRLAADTQYF.

This clone came up once. This rearrangement joins TRBV7-3 to TRBJ2-7, with 7 bases aligning to TRBD1. With 5 bases clipped from V and 1 base from J, the junction kept 2 bases outside the gene matches. Germline-derived CDR1 and CDR2 are SGHTA and FQGTGA. This CDR3 has 13 residues. In DNA, the CDR3 is TGTGCCAGCAGCCAGGGACAGTCCTACGAGCAGTACTTC. Amino acids: CASSQGQSYEQYF.

The V call is TRBV4-1, the J call TRBJ2-5; 10 nucleotides match TRBD1. After removal of 3 bases from V and 1 base from J, the junction contained 5 bases not matched to a gene. Germline assignment: CDR1 MGHRA and CDR2 YSYEKL. CDR3 length: 16 residues. CDR3: CASSQGDRGFQETQYF. The CDR3 DNA is TGCGCCAGCAGCCAGGGGGACAGGGGTTTCCAAGAGACCCAGTACTTC.

The chain uses TRBV4-2 and TRBJ1-1; no firm D call. CDR1 and CDR2 (germline): LGHNA, YNFKEQ. This CDR3 region has 14 residues. Trimming cost V 1 base and J 7 bases, with 13 bases left between them. The CDR3 reads CASSQVRAGSEAFF. Here the CDR3 DNA reads TGTGCCAGCAGCCAAGTAAGAGCGGGGAGTGAAGCTTTCTTT.

As for this clone: The limits of the CDR3 on the DNA are not certain, so only TCRdb's listed CDR3 is given. The chain joins TRBV7-6 to TRBJ2-5. The CDR3 is 17 residues long, ends included. The germline V gene encodes CDR1 SGHVS and CDR2 FNYEAQ. This chain's CDR3 is CASSHFGPGALQETQYF.

The chain combines TRBV15 with TRBJ2-2, with TRBD2 identical over 15 bases. CDR1 and CDR2 from the germline V gene are LNHNV and YYDKDF (reference sequence). Trimming at V came to 3 bases and at J to 4 bases, leaving 9 bases not matched to a gene. This CDR3 contains 19 residues. The CDR3 is CATSRRTSGRALGTGELFF. CDR3 nucleotide sequence: TGTGCCACCAGCAGGCGGACTAGCGGGAGGGCTCTGGGCACCGGGGAGCTGTTTTTT.

The V and J genes are TRBV11-2 and TRBJ1-2; a weak D match, TRBD1 (5 bases). The CDR3 spans 16 residues. The germline V gene encodes CDR1 SGHAT and CDR2 FQNNGV. V was trimmed by 3 bases and J by 6 bases, leaving 20 bases between them. The CDR3 sequence: CASSFTRGRVSHGYTF. As DNA, the CDR3 is TGTGCCAGCAGCTTTACCCGGGGCAGAGTATCACATGGCTACACCTTC.

The sample holds one count of this clone. CDR3 sequence: CASQREMGYNEQFF. CDR3 nucleotides: TGTGCCAGCCAGCGGGAGATGGGATACAATGAGCAGTTCTTC. This sequence joins TRBV19 and TRBJ2-1; TRBD2 matches at 8 bases. With V trimmed by 9 bases and J by 4 bases, 8 bases remained unmatched. This CDR3 comprises 14 residues. Germline V gene data show CDR1 as LNHDA and CDR2 as SQIVND (reference sequence).

This chain joins TRBV7-6 and TRBJ2-7, with D perhaps matching TRBD1 or TRBD2 (5 bases each). The V gene's germline CDR1 is SGHVS and CDR2 FNYEAQ. The CDR3 is 14 amino acids. V was cut by 4 bases and J by 7 bases, with 17 bases left in between. The CDR3: CASSSEWGPGEQYF. For the CDR3, the DNA is TGTGCCAGCAGCTCAGAGTGGGGCCCGGGAGAGCAGTACTTC.

This clone came up once. V and J are TRBV30 and TRBJ1-4; 7 nucleotides agree with TRBD1. The germline V gene encodes CDR1 GTSNPN and CDR2 SVGIG (reference sequence). V shed 1 base and J 7 bases; nucleotides not matched to a gene: 6. The length of the CDR3 is 14 residues. CDR3 in DNA: TGTGCCTGGAGTGGACAGGGTTTCGGTGAAAAACTGTTTTTT. This translates into CAWSGQGFGEKLFF.

The chain joins TRBV9 to TRBJ1-4; D ambiguous. The V end lost 4 bases, the J end lost 8 bases, and 9 bases lay between the germline ends. The CDR3 extends over 12 amino acids. Germline V gives CDR1 SGDLS, CDR2 YYNGEE. The CDR3 coding sequence is TGTGCCAGCAGCTCTAGAGGGGAAAAACTGTTTTTT. Translating it yields CASSSRGEKLFF.

This sequence joins TRBV4-1 and TRBJ1-4; D possibly corresponds to TRBD1 (5 bases). The ends were cut back, 1 base at V and 7 bases at J, with 13 bases in the middle. This CDR3 spans 15 amino acids. CDR1 is MGHRA and CDR2 is YSYEKL in the germline V gene. Here the CDR3 reads CASSQGVRESEKLFF. In DNA, the CDR3 is TGCGCCAGCAGCCAAGGTGTCAGGGAGAGTGAAAAACTGTTTTTT.

CDR3 protein: CASSLQGAKLTYEQYF. The CDR3 coding sequence is TGTGCCAGCAGCCTACAGGGGGCAAAACTTACCTACGAGCAGTACTTC. J is TRBJ2-7 and V is TRBV7-9; TRBD1 aligns across 9 bases. Germline V CDR1 and CDR2: SEHNR, FQNEAQ (reference sequence). Trimming cost V 5 bases and J 2 bases; bases outside gene matches: 10. CDR3 length: 16 amino acids.

This clone was seen a handful of times. The gene calls are TRBV10-3 and TRBJ1-2; D is possibly TRBD1 (5 bases). The V end lost 0 bases, the J end lost 7 bases, and 18 bases lay between the germline ends. Germline CDR1 reads ENHRY; CDR2 reads SYGVKD. CDR3 length: 16 amino acids. The CDR3 nucleotides read TGTGCCATCAGTGAGTCGAGGGGTGGGGGAGCGGTTGGCTACACCTTC. This gives the protein CAISESRGGGAVGYTF.